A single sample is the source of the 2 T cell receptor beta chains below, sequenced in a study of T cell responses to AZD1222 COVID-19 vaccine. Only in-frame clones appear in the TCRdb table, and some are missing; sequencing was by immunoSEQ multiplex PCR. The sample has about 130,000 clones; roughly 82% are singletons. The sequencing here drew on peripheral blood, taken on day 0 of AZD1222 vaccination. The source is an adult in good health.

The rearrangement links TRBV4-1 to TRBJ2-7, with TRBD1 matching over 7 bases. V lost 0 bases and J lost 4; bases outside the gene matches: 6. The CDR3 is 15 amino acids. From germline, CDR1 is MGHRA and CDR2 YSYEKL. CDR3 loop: CASSQDNLDRYEQYF. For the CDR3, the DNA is TGCGCCAGCAGCCAAGATAACCTGGACAGGTACGAGCAGTACTTC.

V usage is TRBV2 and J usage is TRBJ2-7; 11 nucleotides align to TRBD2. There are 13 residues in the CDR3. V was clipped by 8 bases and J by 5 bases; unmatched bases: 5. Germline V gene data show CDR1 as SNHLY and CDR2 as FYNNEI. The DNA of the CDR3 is TGTGCCAGCGGAGGGACTAGCGGCAACGAGCAGTACTTC. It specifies CASGGTSGNEQYF.